This TCR beta chain was documented in a study of shared clonotypes between healthy human individuals. Adult donors, all healthy and HIV-negative, had no recent acute infections or vaccinations. The CDR3 loop spans 17 amino acids. Per germline, CDR1 SGHAT and CDR2 FQNNGV. The V and J ends lost 3 bases and 10 bases, in that order; junction bases with no gene match: 18. Data came from immunoSEQ multiplex PCR; TCRdb stores just in-frame clones and leaves some out. Of 450,000 to 500,000 clones in the sample, around 73% were seen once. The sample was PBMCs. The TCR sequence derives from a woman in her thirties or forties in good health. Some clones in this sample may be carry-over from other donors' samples. The rearrangement links TRBV11-2 to TRBJ2-1; 7 bases are shared with TRBD2. CDR3 DNA sequence: TGTGCCAGCAGCTTGGGGTTTTCTGGGAGGGCCCGGGGGGAGCAGTTCTTC. As protein: CASSLGFSGRARGEQFF. Full variable domain (remainder filled in from reference TRBV11-2 and TRBJ2-1): EAGVAQSPRYKIIEKRQSVAFWCNPISGHATLYWYQQILGQGPKLLIQFQNNGVVDDSQLPKDRFSAERLKGVDSTLKIQPAKLEDSAVYLCASSLGFSGRARGEQFFGPGTRLTVL.